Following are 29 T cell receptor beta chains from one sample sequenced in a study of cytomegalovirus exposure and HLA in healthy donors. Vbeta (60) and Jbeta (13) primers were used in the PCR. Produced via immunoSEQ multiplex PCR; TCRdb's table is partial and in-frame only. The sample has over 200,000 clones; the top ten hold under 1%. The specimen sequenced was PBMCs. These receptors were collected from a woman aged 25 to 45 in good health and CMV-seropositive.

CDR3 in amino acids: CATGVGTSSWTGELFF. The CDR3 coding sequence is TGTGCCACCGGGGTCGGGACTAGCAGTTGGACCGGGGAGCTGTTTTTT. The chain employs TRBV2 and TRBJ2-2; TRBD2 matches 9 bases. This CDR3 has 16 amino acids. Losses at the gene ends were 10 bases for V and 5 bases for J; bases not matched to a gene: 14. Germline V gives CDR1 SNHLY, CDR2 FYNNEI.

CDR3 sequence: CASSLRTANTEAFF. The CDR3 region has the DNA TGTGCCAGCAGCTTACGGACAGCGAACACTGAAGCTTTCTTT. V usage is TRBV7-6 and J usage is TRBJ1-1, with D maybe TRBD1 (6 bases). Germline-derived CDR1 and CDR2 are SGHVS and FNYEAQ. This CDR3 is built from 14 residues. With 2 bases removed from V and 1 base from J, the gap between germline ends came to 8 bases.

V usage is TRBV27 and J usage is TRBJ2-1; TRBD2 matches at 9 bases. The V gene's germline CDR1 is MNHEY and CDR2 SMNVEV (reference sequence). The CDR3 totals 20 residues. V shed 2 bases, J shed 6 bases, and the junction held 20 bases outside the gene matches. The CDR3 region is CASSLTPALAGIFKSNEQFF. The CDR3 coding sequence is TGTGCCAGCAGTTTAACCCCAGCTCTAGCGGGAATTTTTAAGAGCAATGAGCAGTTCTTC.

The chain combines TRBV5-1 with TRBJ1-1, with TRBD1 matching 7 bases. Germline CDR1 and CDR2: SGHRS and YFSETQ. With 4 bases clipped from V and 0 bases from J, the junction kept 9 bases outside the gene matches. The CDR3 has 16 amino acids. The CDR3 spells CASSAHTGQMNTEAFF. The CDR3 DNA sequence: TGCGCCAGCAGCGCCCATACGGGACAGATGAACACTGAAGCTTTCTTT.

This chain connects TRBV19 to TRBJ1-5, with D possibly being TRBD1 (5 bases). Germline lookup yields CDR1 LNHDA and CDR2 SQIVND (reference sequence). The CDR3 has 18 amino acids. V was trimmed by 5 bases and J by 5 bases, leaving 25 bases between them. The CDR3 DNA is TGTGCCAGTAGTCAGCGGGGGGAGAGCGTGGGTAGTCATCAGCCCCAGCATTTT. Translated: CASSQRGESVGSHQPQHF.

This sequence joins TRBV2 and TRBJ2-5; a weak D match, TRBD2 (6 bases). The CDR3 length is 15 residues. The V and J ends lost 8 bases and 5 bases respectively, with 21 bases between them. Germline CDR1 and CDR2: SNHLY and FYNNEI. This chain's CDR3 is CASVYPGRRVETQYF. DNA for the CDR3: TGTGCCAGCGTTTATCCTGGACGGAGGGTGGAGACCCAGTACTTC.

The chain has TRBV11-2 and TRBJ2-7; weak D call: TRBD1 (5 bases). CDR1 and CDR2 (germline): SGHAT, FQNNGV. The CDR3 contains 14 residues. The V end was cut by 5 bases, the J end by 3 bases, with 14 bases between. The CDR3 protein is CASSIGADGYEQYF. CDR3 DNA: TGTGCCAGCAGCATAGGGGCAGATGGCTACGAGCAGTACTTC.

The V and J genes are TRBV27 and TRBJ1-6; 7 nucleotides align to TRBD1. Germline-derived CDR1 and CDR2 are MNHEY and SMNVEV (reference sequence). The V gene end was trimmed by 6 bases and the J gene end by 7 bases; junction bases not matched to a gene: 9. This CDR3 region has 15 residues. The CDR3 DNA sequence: TGTGCCAGCAGACCGGACAGGCCCGGGAATTCACCCCTCCACTTT. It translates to CASRPDRPGNSPLHF.

CDR3 sequence (DNA): TGTGCCAGCAGTTACTCCCCACAGCCCTCTGGAAACACCATATATTTT. Translating it yields CASSYSPQPSGNTIYF. This chain joins TRBV6-5 and TRBJ1-3; the D is unclear. V dropped 0 bases and J dropped 0 bases, with 9 bases sitting between them. Germline assignment: CDR1 MNHEY and CDR2 SVGAGI. The CDR3 covers 16 residues.

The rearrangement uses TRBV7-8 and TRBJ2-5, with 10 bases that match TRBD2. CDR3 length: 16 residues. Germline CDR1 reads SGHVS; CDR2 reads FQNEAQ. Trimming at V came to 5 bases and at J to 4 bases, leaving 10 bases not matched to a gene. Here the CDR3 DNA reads TGTGCCAGCAGCCCCGGACTAGCGGAATTTAGAGAGACCCAGTACTTC. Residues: CASSPGLAEFRETQYF.

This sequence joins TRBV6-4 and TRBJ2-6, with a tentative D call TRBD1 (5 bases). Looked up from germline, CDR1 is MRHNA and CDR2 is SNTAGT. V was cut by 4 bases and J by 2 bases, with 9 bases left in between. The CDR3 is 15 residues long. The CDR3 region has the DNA TGTGCCAGCAGTGCCCAGGGAACTGGGGCCAACGTCCTGACTTTC. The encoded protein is CASSAQGTGANVLTF.

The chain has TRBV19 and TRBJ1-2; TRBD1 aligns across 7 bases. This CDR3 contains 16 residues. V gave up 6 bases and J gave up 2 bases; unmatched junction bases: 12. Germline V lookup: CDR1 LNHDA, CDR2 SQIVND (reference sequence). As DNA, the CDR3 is TGTGCCAGTAGCTATGACGCTACGACAGGGAACTATGGCTACACCTTC. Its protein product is CASSYDATTGNYGYTF.

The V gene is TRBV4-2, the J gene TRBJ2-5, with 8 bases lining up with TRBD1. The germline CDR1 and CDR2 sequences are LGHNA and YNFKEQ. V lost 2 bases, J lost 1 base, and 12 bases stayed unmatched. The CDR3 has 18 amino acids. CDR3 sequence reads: CASSQRGWGGQGQETQYF. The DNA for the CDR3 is TGTGCCAGCAGCCAAAGGGGTTGGGGAGGACAGGGCCAAGAGACCCAGTACTTC.

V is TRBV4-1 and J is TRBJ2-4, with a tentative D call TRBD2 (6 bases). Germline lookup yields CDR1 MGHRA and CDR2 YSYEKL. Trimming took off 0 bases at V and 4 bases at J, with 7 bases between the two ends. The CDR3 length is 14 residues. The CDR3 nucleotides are TGCGCCAGCAGCCAAGATCGGGAGAAAAACATTCAGTACTTC. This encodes CASSQDREKNIQYF.

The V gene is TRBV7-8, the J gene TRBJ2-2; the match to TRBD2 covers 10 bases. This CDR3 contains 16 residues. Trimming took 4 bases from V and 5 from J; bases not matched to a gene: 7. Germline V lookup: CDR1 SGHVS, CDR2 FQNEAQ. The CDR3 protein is CASSSLGLAITGELFF. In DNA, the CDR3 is TGTGCCAGCAGCTCATTGGGACTAGCGATTACCGGGGAGCTGTTTTTT.

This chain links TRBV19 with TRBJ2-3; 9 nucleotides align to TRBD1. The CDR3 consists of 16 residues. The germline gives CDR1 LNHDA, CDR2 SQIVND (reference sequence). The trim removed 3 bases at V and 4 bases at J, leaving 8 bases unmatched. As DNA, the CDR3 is TGTGCCAGTAGTATGGGGGGACAGGGTGTCGCAGATACGCAGTATTTT. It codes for CASSMGGQGVADTQYF.

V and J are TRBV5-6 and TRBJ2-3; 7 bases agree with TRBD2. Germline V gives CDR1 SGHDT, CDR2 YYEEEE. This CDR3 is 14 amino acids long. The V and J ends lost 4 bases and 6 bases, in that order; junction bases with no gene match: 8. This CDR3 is CASSRWAGEDTQYF. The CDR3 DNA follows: TGTGCCAGCAGCCGATGGGCGGGAGAGGATACGCAGTATTTT.

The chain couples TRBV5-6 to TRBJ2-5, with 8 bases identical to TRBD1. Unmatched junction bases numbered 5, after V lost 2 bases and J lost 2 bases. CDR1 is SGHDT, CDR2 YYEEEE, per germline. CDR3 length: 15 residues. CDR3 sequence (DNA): TGTGCCAGCAGCTTTGGTGACAGGGGTCAAGAGACCCAGTACTTC. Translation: CASSFGDRGQETQYF.

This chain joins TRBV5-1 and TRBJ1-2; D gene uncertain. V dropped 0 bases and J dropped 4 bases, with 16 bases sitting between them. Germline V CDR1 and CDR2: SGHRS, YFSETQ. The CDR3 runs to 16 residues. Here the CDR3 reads CASSLAAGSSGYGYTF. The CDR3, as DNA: TGCGCCAGCAGCTTGGCCGCCGGATCATCGGGCTATGGCTACACCTTC.

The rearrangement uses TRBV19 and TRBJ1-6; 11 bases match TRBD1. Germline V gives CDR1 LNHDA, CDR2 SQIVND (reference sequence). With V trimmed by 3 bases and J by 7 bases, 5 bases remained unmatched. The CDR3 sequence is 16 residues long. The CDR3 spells CASSMRTGGGNSPLHF. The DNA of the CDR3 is TGTGCCAGTAGTATGCGGACAGGGGGCGGGAATTCACCCCTCCACTTT.

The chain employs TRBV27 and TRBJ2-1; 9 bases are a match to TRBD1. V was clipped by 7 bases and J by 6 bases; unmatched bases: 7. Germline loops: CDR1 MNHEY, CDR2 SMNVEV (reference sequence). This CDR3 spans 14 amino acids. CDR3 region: CASTPGQGLNEQFF. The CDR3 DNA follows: TGTGCCAGCACCCCGGGACAGGGACTCAATGAGCAGTTCTTC.

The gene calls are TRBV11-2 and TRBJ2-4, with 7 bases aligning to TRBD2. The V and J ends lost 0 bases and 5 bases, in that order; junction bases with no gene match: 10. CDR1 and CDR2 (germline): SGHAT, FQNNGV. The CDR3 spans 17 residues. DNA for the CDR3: TGTGCCAGCAGCTTAGATCTCGGGGAGGGATTGGAAAACATTCAGTACTTC. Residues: CASSLDLGEGLENIQYF.

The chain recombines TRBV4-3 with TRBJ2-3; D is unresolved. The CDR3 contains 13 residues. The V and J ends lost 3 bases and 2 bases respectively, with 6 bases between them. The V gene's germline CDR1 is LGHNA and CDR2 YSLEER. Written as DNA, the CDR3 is TGCGCCAGCAGCCACCTCTACACAGATACGCAGTATTTT. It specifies CASSHLYTDTQYF.

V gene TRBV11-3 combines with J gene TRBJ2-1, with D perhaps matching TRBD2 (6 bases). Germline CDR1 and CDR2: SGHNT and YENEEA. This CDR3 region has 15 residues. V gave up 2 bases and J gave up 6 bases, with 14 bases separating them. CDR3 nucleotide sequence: TGTGCCAGCAGCTTAACCGGGAGTATTAGCAATGAGCAGTTCTTC. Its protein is CASSLTGSISNEQFF.

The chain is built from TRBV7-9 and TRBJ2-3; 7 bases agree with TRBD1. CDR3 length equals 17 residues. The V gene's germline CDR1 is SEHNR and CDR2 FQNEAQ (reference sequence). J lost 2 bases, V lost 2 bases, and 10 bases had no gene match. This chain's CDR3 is CASSLSLGTEHTDTQYF. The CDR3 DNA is TGTGCCAGCAGCTTATCACTTGGGACAGAACACACAGATACGCAGTATTTT.

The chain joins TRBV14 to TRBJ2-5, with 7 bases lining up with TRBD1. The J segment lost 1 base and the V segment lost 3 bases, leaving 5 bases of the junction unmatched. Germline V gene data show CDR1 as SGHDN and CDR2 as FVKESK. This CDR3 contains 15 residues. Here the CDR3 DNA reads TGTGCCAGCAGCCACCATCAGGGGGTCCAAGAGACCCAGTACTTC. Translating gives CASSHHQGVQETQYF.

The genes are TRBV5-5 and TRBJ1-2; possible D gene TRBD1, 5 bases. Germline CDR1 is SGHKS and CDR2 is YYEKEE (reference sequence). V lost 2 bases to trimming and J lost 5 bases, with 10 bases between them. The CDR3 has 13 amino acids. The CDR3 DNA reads TGTGCCAGCAGCTTTGACAGCTCTTATGGCTACACCTTC. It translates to CASSFDSSYGYTF. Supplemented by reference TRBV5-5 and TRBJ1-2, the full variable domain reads DAGVTQSPTHLIKTRGQQVTLRCSPISGHKSVSWYQQVLGQGPQFIFQYYEKEERGRGNFPDRFSARQFPNYSSELNVNALLLGDSALYLCASSFDSSYGYTFGSGTRLTVV.

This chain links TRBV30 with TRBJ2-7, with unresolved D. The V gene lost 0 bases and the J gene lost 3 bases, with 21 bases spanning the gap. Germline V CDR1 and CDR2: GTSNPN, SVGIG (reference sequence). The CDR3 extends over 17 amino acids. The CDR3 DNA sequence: TGTGCCTGGAGTGTAAAAAGGTCTCTAGAGGTAGACTACGAGCAGTACTTC. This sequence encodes CAWSVKRSLEVDYEQYF.

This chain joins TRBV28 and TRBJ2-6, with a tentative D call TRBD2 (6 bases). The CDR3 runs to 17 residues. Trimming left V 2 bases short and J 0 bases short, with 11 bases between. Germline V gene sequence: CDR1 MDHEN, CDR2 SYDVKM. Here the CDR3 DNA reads TGTGCCAGCAGTTTACATGCGGGACTCTCTGGGGCCAACGTCCTGACTTTC. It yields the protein CASSLHAGLSGANVLTF.